The 6 T cell receptor beta chains in this list originate from one sample, sequenced in a study of control samples from healthy donors and cancer patients. Produced via immunoSEQ multiplex PCR; TCRdb's table is partial and in-frame only. There are 150,000 or so clones in the sample; around 90% occur only once, and approximately 1.8% lies in the top ten. Sequencing input: blood. The receptor source for this set is a man aged 18 to 30 in good health.

The CDR3 sequence: CASSLGQSTNYGYTF. The CDR3 DNA sequence: TGTGCCAGCAGCTTGGGACAGTCTACTAACTATGGCTACACCTTC. The chain couples TRBV7-9 to TRBJ1-2; 7 bases align to TRBD1. Losses at the gene ends were 3 bases for V and 0 bases for J; bases not matched to a gene: 4. Per germline, CDR1 SEHNR and CDR2 FQNEAQ (reference sequence). The CDR3 is 15 amino acids.

About this clone: One end of the junction does not line up with germline, which may come from a read error. The chain has TRBV7-7 and TRBJ2-5; 9 nucleotides agree with TRBD1. Per germline, CDR1 SSHAT and CDR2 FNYEAQ (reference sequence). This CDR3 comprises 14 residues. CDR3 DNA: TGTGCTAGCAGCTCCGGGACAGGGAGGGAGACCCAGTACTTC. Its translation: CASSSGTGRETQYF.

Comments on this clone: The sample contains more than one DNA sequence encoding this CDR3. This sequence joins TRBV7-2 and TRBJ2-2, with D unresolved. Trimming pared 4 bases from V and 3 bases from J, leaving 3 bases between. The length of the CDR3 is 12 residues. From germline, CDR1 is SGHTA and CDR2 FQGNSA. As DNA, the CDR3 is TGTGCCAGCAGCTCTTACACCGGGGAGCTGTTTTTT. Amino acids: CASSSYTGELFF.

V gene TRBV19 combines with J gene TRBJ2-7, with D unclear. V lost 5 bases, J lost 3 bases, and 20 bases lay in between. The length of the CDR3 is 16 residues. CDR1 and CDR2 (germline): LNHDA, SQIVND (reference sequence). The CDR3 protein is CASSPSMGNEYYEQYF. CDR3 coding DNA: TGTGCCAGTAGTCCGTCTATGGGGAATGAATACTACGAGCAGTACTTC.

The rearrangement uses TRBV18 and TRBJ2-1; weak D call: TRBD1 (5 bases). The germline V gene encodes CDR1 KGHSH and CDR2 LQKENI. The ends were cut back, 1 base at V and 7 bases at J, with 5 bases in the middle. The CDR3 is 12 amino acids. The CDR3 region has the DNA TGTGCCAGCTCACCACAGGGGAATGAGCAGTTCTTC. Translated: CASSPQGNEQFF.

This clone appeared a few times. V gene TRBV20-1 combines with J gene TRBJ1-2, with D unclear. Trimming pared 3 bases from V and 8 bases from J, leaving 13 bases between. CDR1 DFQATT and CDR2 SNEGSKA come from the germline V gene (reference sequence). This CDR3 contains 12 residues. CDR3 DNA: TGCAGTGCTAGTGATCGGGCGGGCGGCTACACCTTC. Translated, it gives CSASDRAGGYTF.